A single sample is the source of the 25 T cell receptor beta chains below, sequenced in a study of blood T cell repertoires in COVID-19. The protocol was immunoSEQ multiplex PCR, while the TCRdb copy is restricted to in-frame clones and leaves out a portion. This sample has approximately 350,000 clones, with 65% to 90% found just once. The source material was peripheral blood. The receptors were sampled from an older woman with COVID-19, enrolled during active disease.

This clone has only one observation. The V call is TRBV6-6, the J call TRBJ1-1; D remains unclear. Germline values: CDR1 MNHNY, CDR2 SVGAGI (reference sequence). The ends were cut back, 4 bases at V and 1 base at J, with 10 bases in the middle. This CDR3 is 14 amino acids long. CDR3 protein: CASSSRVSNTEAFF. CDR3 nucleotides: TGTGCCAGCAGTTCACGGGTCTCGAACACTGAAGCTTTCTTT.

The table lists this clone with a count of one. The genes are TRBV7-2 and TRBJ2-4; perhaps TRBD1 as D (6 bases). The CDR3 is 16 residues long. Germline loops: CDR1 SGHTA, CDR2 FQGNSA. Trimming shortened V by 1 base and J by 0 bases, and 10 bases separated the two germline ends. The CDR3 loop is CASSLGVGGAKNIQYF. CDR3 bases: TGTGCCAGCAGCTTAGGGGTAGGGGGAGCCAAAAACATTCAGTACTTC.

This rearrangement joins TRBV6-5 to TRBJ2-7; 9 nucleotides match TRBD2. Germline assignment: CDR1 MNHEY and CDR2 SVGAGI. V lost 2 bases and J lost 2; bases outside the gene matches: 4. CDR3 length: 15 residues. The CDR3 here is CASSYGLAGTYEQYF. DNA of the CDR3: TGTGCCAGCAGTTACGGTCTAGCGGGGACCTACGAGCAGTACTTC.

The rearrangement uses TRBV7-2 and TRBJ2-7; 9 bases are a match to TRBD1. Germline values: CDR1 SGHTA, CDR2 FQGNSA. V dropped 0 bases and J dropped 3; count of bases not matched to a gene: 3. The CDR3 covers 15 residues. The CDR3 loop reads CASSLAGTGFYEQYF. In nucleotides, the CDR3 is TGTGCCAGCAGCTTAGCCGGGACAGGGTTCTACGAGCAGTACTTC.

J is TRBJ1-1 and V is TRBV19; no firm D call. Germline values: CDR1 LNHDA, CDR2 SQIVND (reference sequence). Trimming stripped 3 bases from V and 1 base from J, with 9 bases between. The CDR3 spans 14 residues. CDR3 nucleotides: TGTGCCAGTAGTATTGGCCCAGGGAACACTGAAGCTTTCTTT. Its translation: CASSIGPGNTEAFF.

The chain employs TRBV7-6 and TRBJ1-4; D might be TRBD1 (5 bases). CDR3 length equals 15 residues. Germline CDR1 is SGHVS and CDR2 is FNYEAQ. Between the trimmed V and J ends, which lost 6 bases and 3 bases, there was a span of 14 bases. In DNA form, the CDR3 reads TGTGCCAGCAGATCCCGGGGGGGTGCTAATGAAAAACTGTTTTTT. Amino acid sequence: CASRSRGGANEKLFF.

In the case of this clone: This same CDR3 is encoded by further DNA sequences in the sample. The CDR3 DNA is TGTGCCAGCTCACCGCCGGGACAGAGTTACGAGCAGTACTTC. It yields the protein CASSPPGQSYEQYF. The rearrangement uses TRBV18 and TRBJ2-7, with 7 bases that match TRBD1. Germline trimming cut 3 bases from V and 4 bases from J; bases unmatched to any gene: 6. Per the germline V gene, CDR1 is KGHSH and CDR2 is LQKENI. The length of the CDR3 is 14 residues.

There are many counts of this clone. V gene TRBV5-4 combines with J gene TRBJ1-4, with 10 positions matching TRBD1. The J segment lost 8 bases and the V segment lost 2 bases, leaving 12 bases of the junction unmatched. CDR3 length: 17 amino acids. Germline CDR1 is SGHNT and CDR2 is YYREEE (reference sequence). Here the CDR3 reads CASSFGQGVSSGEKLFF. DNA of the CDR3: TGTGCCAGCAGCTTCGGACAGGGGGTTTCGTCAGGAGAAAAACTGTTTTTT.

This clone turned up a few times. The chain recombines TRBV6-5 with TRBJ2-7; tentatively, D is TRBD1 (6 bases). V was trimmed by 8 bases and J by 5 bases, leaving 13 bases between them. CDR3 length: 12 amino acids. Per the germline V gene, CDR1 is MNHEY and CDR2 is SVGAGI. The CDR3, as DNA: TGTGCCAGCTCAGGGGAGCTCCACGAGCAGTACTTC. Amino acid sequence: CASSGELHEQYF.

CDR3 nucleotide sequence: TGTGCCAGCAGTTTATTCACTAGCGTACCCTACGAGCAGTACTTC. Residues: CASSLFTSVPYEQYF. The V and J genes are TRBV27 and TRBJ2-7, with 7 bases that match TRBD2. CDR1 is MNHEY and CDR2 is SMNVEV in the germline V gene (reference sequence). The CDR3 spans 15 residues. V was clipped by 1 base and J by 2 bases; unmatched bases: 5.

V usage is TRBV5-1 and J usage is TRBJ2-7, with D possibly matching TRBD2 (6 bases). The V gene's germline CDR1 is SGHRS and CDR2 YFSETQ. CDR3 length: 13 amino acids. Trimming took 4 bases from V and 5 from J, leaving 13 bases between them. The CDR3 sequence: CASSRDLGDEQYF. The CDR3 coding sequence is TGCGCCAGCAGCCGGGACTTAGGGGACGAGCAGTACTTC.

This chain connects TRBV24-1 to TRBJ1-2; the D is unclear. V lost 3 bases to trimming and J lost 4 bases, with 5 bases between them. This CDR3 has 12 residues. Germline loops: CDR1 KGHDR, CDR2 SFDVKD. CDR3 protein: CATSDASYGYTF. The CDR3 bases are TGTGCCACCAGTGATGCCAGCTATGGCTACACCTTC.

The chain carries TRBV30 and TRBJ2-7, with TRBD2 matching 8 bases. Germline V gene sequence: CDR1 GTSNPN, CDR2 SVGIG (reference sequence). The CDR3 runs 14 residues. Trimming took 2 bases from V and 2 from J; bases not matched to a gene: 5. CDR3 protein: CAWSTSGYTYEQYF. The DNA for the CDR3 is TGTGCCTGGAGTACTAGCGGCTATACCTACGAGCAGTACTTC.

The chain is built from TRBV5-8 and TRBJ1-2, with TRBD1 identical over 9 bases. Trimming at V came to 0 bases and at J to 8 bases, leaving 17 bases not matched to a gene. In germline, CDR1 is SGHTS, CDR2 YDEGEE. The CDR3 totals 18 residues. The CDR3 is CASSLEYHSGQGPGGYTF. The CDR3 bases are TGTGCCAGCAGCTTGGAATATCACTCGGGACAGGGACCAGGAGGCTACACCTTC. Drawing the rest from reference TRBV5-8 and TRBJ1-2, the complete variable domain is EAGVTQSPTHLIKTRGQQATLRCSPISGHTSVYWYQQALGLGLQFLLWYDEGEERNRGNFPPRFSGRQFPNYSSELNVNALELEDSALYLCASSLEYHSGQGPGGYTFGSGTRLTVV.

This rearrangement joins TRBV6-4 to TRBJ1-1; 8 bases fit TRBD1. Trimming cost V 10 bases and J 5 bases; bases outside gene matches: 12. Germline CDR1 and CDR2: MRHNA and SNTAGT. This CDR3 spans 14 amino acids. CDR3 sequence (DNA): TGTGCCATCCAGACAGGGGAAAAACGGACTGAAGCTTTCTTT. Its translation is CAIQTGEKRTEAFF.

DNA for the CDR3: TGCGCCAGCAGCCAAGATCAGGGGGCCTGGTCACACCAAGAGACCCAGTACTTC. It codes for CASSQDQGAWSHQETQYF. The chain uses TRBV4-1 and TRBJ2-5, with 8 bases aligning to TRBD1. The length of the CDR3 is 18 residues. V shed 0 bases, J shed 0 bases, and the junction held 9 bases outside the gene matches. Per the germline V gene, CDR1 is MGHRA and CDR2 is YSYEKL.

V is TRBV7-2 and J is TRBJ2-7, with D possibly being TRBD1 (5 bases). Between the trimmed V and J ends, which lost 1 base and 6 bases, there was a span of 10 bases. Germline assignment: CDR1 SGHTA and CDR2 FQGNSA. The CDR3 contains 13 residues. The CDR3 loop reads CASSLDRTAEQYF. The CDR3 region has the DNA TGTGCCAGCAGCTTAGACAGGACGGCCGAGCAGTACTTC.

CDR3 nucleotide sequence: TGTGCCAGCAGCTTAGTTGGGACTAGCGGGGTAAATGAGCAGTTCTTC. It encodes CASSLVGTSGVNEQFF. This chain links TRBV7-2 with TRBJ2-1; 13 positions match TRBD2. Germline trimming cut 1 base from V and 7 bases from J; bases unmatched to any gene: 4. The CDR3 consists of 16 residues. Germline V gene data show CDR1 as SGHTA and CDR2 as FQGNSA.

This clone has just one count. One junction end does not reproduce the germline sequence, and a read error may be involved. CDR3 DNA: TGTGCAAGTAAGCCGGGCGGGGGGGCTCTTGAGCAGTTCTTC. Its translation is CASKPGGGALEQFF. The V call is TRBV19, the J call TRBJ2-1; TRBD2 aligns across 9 bases. The germline CDR1 and CDR2 sequences are LNHDA and SQIVND (reference sequence). The CDR3 consists of 14 residues.

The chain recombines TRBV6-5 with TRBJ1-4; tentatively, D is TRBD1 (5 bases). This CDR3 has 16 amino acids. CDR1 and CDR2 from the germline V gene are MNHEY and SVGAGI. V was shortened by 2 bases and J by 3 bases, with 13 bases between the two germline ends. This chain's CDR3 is CASSYGFRAANEKLFF. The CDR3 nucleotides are TGTGCCAGCAGTTACGGGTTCAGGGCGGCTAATGAAAAACTGTTTTTT.

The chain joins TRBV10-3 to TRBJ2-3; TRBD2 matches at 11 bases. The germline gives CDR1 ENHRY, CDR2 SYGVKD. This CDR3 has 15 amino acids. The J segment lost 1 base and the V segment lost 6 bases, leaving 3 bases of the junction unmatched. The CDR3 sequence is CAISLLAGGTDTQYF. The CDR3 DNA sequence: TGTGCCATCAGCCTACTAGCGGGGGGCACAGATACGCAGTATTTT.

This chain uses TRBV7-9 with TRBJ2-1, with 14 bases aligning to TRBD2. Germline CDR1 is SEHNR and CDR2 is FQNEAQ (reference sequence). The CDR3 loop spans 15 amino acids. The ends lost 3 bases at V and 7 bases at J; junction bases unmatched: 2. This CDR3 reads CASSFRTSGGNEQFF. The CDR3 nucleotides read TGTGCCAGCAGCTTTCGGACTAGCGGGGGGAATGAGCAGTTCTTC.

CDR3 nucleotide sequence: TGTGCCAGTAGTATAAAAGGACAGGGAAGGTTTGGCTACACCTTC. Translating it yields CASSIKGQGRFGYTF. The V gene is TRBV19, the J gene TRBJ1-2; 8 bases line up with TRBD1. CDR3 length equals 15 residues. Germline values: CDR1 LNHDA, CDR2 SQIVND (reference sequence). Trimming took 2 bases from V and 7 from J; bases not matched to a gene: 9.

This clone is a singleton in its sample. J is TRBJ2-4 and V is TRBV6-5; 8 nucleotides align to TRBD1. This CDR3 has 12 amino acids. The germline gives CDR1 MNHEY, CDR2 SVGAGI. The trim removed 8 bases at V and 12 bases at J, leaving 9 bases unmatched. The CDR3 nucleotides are TGTGCCAGCCACGTAACAGGGGGAGGTCAGTACTTC. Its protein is CASHVTGGGQYF.

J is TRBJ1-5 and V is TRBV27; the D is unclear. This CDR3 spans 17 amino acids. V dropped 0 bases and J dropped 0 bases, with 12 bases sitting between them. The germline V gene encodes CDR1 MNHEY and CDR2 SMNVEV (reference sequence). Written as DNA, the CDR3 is TGTGCCAGCAGTTTATCGAGCGGGCACTATAGCAATCAGCCCCAGCATTTT. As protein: CASSLSSGHYSNQPQHF.